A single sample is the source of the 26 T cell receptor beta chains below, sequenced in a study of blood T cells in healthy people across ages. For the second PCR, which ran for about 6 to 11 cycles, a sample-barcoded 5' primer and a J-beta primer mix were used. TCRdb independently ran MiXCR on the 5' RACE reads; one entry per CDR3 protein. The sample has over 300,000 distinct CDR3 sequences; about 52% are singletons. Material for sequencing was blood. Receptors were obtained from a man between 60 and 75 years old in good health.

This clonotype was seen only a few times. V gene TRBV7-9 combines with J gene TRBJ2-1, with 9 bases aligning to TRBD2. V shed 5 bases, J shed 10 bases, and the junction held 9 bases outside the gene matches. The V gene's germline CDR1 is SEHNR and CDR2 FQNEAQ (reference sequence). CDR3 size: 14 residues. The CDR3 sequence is CASSRPGAGGEQFF. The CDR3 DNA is TGTGCCAGCAGCCGGCCGGGAGCGGGGGGCGAGCAGTTCTTC.

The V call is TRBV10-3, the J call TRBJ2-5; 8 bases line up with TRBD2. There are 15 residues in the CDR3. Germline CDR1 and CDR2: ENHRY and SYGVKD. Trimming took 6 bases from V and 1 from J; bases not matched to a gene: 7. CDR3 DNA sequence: TGTGCCATCAGCCCCGTAGCGGGGACCCAAGAGACCCAGTACTTC. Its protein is CAISPVAGTQETQYF.

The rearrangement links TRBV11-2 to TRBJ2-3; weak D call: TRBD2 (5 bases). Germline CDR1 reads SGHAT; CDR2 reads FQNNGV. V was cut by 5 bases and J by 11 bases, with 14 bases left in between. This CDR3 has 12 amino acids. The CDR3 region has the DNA TGTGCCAGCAGCGACGTTAGGACTCAGCAGTATTTT. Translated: CASSDVRTQQYF.

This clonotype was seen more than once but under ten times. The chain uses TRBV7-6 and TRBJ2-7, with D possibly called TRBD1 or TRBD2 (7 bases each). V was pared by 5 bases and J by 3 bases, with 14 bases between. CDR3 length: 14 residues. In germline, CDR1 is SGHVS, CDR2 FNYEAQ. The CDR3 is CASSAAGQLYEQYF. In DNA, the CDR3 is TGTGCCAGCAGCGCAGCGGGACAGCTCTACGAGCAGTACTTC.

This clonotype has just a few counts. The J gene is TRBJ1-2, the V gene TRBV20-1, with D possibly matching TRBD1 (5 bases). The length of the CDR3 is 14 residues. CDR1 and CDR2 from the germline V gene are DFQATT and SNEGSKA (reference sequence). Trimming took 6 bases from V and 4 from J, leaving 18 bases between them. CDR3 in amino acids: CSARDNQGGYGYTF. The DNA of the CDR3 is TGCAGTGCGCGCGACAATCAGGGAGGCTATGGCTACACCTTC.

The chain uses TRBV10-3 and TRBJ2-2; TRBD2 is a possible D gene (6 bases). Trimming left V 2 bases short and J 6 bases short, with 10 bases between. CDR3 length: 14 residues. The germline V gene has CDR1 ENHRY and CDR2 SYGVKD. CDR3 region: CAISERTTSGELFF. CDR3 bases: TGTGCCATCAGTGAGCGGACTACATCCGGGGAGCTGTTTTTT.

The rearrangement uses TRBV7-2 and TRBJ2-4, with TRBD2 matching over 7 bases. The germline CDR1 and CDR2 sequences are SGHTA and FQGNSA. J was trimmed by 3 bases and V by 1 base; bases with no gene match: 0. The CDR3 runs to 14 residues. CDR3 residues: CASSLERGKNIQYF. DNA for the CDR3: TGTGCCAGCAGCTTAGAGCGGGGCAAAAACATTCAGTACTTC.

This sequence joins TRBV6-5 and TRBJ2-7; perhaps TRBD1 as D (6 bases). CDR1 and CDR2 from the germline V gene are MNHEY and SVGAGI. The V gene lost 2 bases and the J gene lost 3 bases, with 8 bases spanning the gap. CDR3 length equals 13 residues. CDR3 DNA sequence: TGTGCCAGCAGTTACGGGACAAACTACGAGCAGTACTTC. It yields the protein CASSYGTNYEQYF.

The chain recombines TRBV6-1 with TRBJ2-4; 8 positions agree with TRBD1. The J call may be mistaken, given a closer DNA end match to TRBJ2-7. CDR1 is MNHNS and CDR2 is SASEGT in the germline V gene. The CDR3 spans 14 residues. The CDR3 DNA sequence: TGTGCCAGCAGCGACAGGGGAGGCACCTACGAGCAGTACTTC. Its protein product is CASSDRGGTYEQYF.

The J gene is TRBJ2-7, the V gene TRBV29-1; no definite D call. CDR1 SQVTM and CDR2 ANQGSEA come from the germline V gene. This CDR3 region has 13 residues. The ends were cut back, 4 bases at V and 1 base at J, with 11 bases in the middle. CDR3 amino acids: CSVGSETSYEQYF. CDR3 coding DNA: TGCAGCGTTGGGTCCGAGACTTCCTACGAGCAGTACTTC.

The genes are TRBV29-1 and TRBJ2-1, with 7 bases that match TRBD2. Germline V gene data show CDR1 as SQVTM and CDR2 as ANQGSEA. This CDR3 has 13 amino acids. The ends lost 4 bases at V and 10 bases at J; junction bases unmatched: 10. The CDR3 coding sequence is TGCAGCGTTGTTGGACTAGGCCTATCAGAGCAGTTCTTC. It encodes CSVVGLGLSEQFF.

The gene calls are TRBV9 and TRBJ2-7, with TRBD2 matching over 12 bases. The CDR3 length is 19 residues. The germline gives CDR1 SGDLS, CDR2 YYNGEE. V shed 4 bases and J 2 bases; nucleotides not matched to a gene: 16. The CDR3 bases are TGTGCCAGCAGCACCGACCCCGGGGCGACTAGCGGGGGCCCCTACGAGCAGTACTTC. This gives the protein CASSTDPGATSGGPYEQYF.

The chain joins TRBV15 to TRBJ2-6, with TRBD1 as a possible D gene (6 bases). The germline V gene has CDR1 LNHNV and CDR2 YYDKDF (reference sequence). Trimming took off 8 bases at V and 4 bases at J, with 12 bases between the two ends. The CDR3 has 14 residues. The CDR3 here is CATSQGSGANVLTF. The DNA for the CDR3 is TGTGCCACCTCACAGGGATCCGGGGCCAACGTCCTGACTTTC. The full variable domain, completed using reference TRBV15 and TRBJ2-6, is DAMVIQNPRYQVTQFGKPVTLSCSQTLNHNVMYWYQQKSSQAPKLLFHYYDKDFNNEADTPDNFQSRRPNTSFCFLDIRSPGLGDTAMYLCATSQGSGANVLTFGAGSRLTVL.

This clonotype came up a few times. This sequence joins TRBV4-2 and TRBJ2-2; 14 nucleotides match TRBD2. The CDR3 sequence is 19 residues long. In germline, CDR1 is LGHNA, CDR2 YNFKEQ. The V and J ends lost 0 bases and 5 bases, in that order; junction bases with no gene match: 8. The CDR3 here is CASSQEGLAGVEGTGELFF. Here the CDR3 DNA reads TGTGCCAGCAGCCAAGAGGGACTAGCGGGGGTTGAGGGTACCGGGGAGCTGTTTTTT.

The CDR3 region is CASSLRTGTVYGYTF. CDR3 bases: TGTGCCAGCAGCTTGCGGACAGGGACAGTCTATGGCTACACCTTC. This sequence joins TRBV7-8 and TRBJ1-2; 8 bases fit TRBD1. The J segment lost 4 bases and the V segment lost 3 bases, leaving 7 bases of the junction unmatched. The CDR3 contains 15 residues. Germline values: CDR1 SGHVS, CDR2 FQNEAQ.

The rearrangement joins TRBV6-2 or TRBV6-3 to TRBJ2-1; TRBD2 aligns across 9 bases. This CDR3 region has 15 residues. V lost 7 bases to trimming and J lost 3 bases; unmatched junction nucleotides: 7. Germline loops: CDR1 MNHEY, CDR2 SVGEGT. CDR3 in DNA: TGTGCCAGCACCAGTAGCGGGGGAAACTACAATGAGCAGTTCTTC. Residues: CASTSSGGNYNEQFF.

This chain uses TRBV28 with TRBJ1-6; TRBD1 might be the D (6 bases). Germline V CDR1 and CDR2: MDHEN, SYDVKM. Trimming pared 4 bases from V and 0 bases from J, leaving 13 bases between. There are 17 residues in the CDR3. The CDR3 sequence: CASSSAGHRSYNSPLHF. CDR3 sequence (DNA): TGTGCCAGCAGTTCGGCGGGACACCGCTCCTATAATTCACCCCTCCACTTT.

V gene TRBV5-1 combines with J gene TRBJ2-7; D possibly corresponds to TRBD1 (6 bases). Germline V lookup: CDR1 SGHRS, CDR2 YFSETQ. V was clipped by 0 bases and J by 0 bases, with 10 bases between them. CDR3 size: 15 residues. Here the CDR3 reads CASSLGDTYSYEQYF. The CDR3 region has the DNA TGCGCCAGCAGCTTGGGGGACACCTACTCCTACGAGCAGTACTTC.

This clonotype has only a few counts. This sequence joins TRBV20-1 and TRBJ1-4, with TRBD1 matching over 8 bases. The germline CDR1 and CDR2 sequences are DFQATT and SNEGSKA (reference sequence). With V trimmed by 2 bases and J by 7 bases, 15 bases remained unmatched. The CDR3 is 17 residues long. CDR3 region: CSARKGAGGLVGEKLFF. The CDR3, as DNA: TGCAGTGCTAGAAAGGGGGCAGGGGGCTTGGTCGGTGAAAAACTGTTTTTT.

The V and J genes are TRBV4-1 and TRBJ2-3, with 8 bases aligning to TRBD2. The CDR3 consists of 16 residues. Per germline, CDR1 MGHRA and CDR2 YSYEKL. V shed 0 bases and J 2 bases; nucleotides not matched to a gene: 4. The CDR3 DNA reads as TGCGCCAGCAGCCAAGATTGGCGGGGGGTCACAGATACGCAGTATTTT. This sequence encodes CASSQDWRGVTDTQYF.

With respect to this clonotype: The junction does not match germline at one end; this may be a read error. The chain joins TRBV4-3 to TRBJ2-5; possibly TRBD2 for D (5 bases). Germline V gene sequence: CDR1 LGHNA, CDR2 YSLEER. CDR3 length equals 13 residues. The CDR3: CASSQEILGEQYF. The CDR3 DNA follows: TGCGCCAGTAGCCAAGAGATTCTTGGGGAGCAGTACTTC.

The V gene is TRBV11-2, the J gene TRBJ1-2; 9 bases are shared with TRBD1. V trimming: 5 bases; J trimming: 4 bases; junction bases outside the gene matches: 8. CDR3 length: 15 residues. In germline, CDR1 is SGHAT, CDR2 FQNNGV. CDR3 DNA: TGTGCCAGCAGCGTCCGGGACAGGGTACCCTATGGCTACACCTTC. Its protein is CASSVRDRVPYGYTF.

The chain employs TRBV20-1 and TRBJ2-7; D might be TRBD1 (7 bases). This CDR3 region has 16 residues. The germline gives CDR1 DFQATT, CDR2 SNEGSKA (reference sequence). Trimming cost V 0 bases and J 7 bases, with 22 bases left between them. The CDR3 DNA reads TGCAGTGCTAGAGATGGGGCAGGGGGGACGTACAGTGAGCAGTACTTC. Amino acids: CSARDGAGGTYSEQYF.

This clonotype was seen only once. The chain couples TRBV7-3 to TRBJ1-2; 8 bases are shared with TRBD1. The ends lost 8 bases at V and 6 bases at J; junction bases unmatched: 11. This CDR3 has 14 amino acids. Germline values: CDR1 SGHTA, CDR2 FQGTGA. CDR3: CASGPTGDKNGYTF. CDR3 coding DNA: TGTGCCAGCGGACCGACAGGGGACAAGAATGGCTACACCTTC.

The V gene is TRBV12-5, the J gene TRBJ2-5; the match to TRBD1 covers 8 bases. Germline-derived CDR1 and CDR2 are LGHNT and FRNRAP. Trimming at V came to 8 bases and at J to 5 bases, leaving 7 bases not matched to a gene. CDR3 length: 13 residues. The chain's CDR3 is CASNRGAPETQYF. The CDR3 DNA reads TGTGCTAGTAACAGGGGGGCCCCGGAGACCCAGTACTTC. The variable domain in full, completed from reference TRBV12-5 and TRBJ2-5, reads DARVTQTPRHKVTEMGQEVTMRCQPILGHNTVFWYRQTMMQGLELLAYFRNRAPLDDSGMPKDRFSAEMPDATLATLKIQPSEPRDSAVYFCASNRGAPETQYFGPGTRLLVL.

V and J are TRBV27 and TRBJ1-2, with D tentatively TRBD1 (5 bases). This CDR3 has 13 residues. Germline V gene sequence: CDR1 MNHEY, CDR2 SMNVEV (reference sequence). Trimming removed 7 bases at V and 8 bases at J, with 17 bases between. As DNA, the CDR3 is TGTGCCAGCACTGTTACTGGGGCTGGCGGCTACACCTTC. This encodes CASTVTGAGGYTF.